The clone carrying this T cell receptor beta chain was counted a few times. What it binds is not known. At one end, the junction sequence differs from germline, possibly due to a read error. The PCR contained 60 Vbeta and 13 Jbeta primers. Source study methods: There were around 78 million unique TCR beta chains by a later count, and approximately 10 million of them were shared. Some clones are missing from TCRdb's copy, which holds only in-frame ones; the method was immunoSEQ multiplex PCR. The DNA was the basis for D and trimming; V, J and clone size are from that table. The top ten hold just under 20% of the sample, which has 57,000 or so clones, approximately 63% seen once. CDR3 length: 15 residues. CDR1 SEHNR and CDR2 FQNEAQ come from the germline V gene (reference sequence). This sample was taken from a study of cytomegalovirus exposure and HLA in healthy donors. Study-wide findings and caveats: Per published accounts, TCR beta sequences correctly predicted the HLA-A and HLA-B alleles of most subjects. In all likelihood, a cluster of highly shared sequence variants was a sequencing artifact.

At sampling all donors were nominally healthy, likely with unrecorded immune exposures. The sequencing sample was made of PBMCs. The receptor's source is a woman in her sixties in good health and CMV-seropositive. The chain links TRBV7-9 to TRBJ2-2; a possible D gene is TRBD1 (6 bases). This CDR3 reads CSSSLEQGNTGELFF. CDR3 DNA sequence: TGTTCCAGCAGCTTAGAACAGGGAAACACCGGGGAGCTGTTTTTT.